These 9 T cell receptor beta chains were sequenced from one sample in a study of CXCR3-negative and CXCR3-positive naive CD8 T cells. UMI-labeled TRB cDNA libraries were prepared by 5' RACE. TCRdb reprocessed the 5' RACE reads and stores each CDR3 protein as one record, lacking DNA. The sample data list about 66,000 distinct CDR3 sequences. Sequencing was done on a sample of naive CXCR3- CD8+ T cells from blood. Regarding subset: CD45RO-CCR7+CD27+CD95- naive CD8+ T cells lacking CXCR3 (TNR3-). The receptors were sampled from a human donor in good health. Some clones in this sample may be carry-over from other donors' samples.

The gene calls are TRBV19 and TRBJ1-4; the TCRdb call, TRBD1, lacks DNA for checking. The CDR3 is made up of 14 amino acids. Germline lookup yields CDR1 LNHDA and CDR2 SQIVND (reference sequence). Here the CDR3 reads CASKTDSYNEKLFF.

The CDR3 region is CASSFRGITGNTIYF. The chain uses TRBV28 and TRBJ1-3; no DNA is available, so the TRBD1 call from TCRdb remains unchecked. CDR1 and CDR2 (germline): MDHEN, SYDVKM. CDR3 length: 15 amino acids.

The CDR3 sequence: CSARDSVLAGGFSETQYF. This chain connects TRBV20-1 to TRBJ2-5; absent DNA, TCRdb's TRBD2 call cannot be checked. Germline V gives CDR1 DFQATT, CDR2 SNEGSKA (reference sequence). This CDR3 is built from 18 residues.

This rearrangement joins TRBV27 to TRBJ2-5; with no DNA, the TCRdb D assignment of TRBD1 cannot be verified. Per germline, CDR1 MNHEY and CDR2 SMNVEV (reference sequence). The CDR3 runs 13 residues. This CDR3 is CASRRVMGETQYF.

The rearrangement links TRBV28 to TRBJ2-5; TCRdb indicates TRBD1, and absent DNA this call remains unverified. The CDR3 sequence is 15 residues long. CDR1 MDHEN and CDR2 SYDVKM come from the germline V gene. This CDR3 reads CASSLWTGGEGTQYF.

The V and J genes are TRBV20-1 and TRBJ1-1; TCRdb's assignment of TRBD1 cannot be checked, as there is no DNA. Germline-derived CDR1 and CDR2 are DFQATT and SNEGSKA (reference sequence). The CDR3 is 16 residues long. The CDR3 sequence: CSASESLTGYYTEAFF.

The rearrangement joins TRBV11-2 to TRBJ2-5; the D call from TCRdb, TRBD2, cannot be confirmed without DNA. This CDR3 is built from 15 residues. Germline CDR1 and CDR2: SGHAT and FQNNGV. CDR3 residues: CASSPGLAGWETQYF.

This chain's CDR3 is CASSLAGPYEQYF. The V and J genes are TRBV7-2 and TRBJ2-7. Germline V gene lookup returns CDR1 SGHTA and CDR2 FQGNSA. The CDR3 spans 13 residues.

CDR3 region: CSVDLGNGELFF. The rearrangement joins TRBV29-1 to TRBJ2-2. This CDR3 comprises 12 residues. From germline, CDR1 is SQVTM and CDR2 ANQGSEA.